The clone carrying this TCR beta chain appeared a single time. This record comes from a study of CD8 T cells in Susac syndrome. CDR3 length: 13 residues. Germline V gene data show CDR1 as LGHDT and CDR2 as YNNKEL (reference sequence). V lost 3 bases, J lost 5 bases, and 8 bases lay in between. Reverse transcription of roughly 0.5 to 1 ug RNA was carried out with random hexamers. The immunoSEQ assay covered 54 Vbeta and 13 Jbeta segments for CDR3. TCRdb reanalysed the immunoSEQ multiplex PCR reads using MiXCR and keeps one entry per CDR3 protein. The repertoire holds around 200,000 distinct CDR3 sequences, with approximately 95% as singletons.

The rearrangement joins TRBV3-1 to TRBJ1-5; the D gene is possibly TRBD1 (6 bases). This receptor was obtained from a human donor in good health. The sample consisted of CD4+ T cells from PBMCs. The DNA for the CDR3 is TGTGCCAGCAGCCACAGGGGTGATCAGCCCCAGCATTTT. The encoded protein is CASSHRGDQPQHF.